The 14 T cell receptor beta chains below all came from one sample that was sequenced in a study of Graves' ophthalmopathy and Graves' hyperthyroidism. As the template, RNA transcripts were used to amplify TCR beta CDR3 regions. Second-round multiplex PCR came after a first-round RT-PCR that employed HTBI primers. Each CDR3 protein is one row after TCRdb ran MiXCR on the multiplex PCR reads. The table includes some 400,000 distinct CDR3 sequences, around 17% detected once. The sequenced sample was peripheral blood. The receptors derive from a woman aged 18-30 years with Graves' ophthalmopathy.

The table lists this clonotype with many counts. The V and J genes are TRBV12-3 or TRBV12-4 and TRBJ1-3; the D is unclear. The CDR3 is 14 residues long. Deletions cut 6 bases from V and 4 bases from J, with 13 bases between. The CDR3 region has the DNA TGTGCCAGCAGCCGACCTGAGGGAGGAAACACCATATATTTT. It is translated as CASSRPEGGNTIYF.

The chain has TRBV6-2 or TRBV6-3 and TRBJ1-5, with TRBD1 identical over 8 bases. This CDR3 contains 16 residues. V gave up 0 bases and J gave up 2 bases; unmatched junction bases: 3. The germline CDR1 and CDR2 sequences are MNHEY and SVGEGT. The CDR3 is CASSYSLGQGNQPQHF. The CDR3 bases are TGTGCCAGCAGTTACTCGTTGGGACAGGGCAATCAGCCCCAGCATTTT.

This clonotype was detected ten times or more. The chain links TRBV5-5 to TRBJ2-5; the match to TRBD1 covers 10 bases. CDR3 length equals 15 residues. V shed 3 bases, J shed 0 bases, and the junction held 2 bases outside the gene matches. Germline CDR1 is SGHKS and CDR2 is YYEKEE (reference sequence). CDR3 bases: TGTGCCAGCAGCTCAGGACAGGGGGACCAAGAGACCCAGTACTTC. Translation gives CASSSGQGDQETQYF.

The chain combines TRBV30 with TRBJ1-5; D gene unclear. V dropped 0 bases and J dropped 4 bases, with 7 bases sitting between them. In germline, CDR1 is GTSNPN, CDR2 SVGIG (reference sequence). The CDR3 spans 13 residues. The CDR3 here is CAWSVYGNQPQHF. The DNA for the CDR3 is TGTGCCTGGAGTGTATACGGGAATCAGCCCCAGCATTTT.

This clonotype was seen repeatedly, ten times or more. V gene TRBV6-5 combines with J gene TRBJ2-4, with D perhaps matching TRBD1 (5 bases). Trimming pared 0 bases from V and 3 bases from J, leaving 9 bases between. The CDR3 is 15 amino acids. CDR1 is MNHEY and CDR2 is SVGAGI in the germline V gene. The CDR3 sequence: CASSYSRESKNIQYF. CDR3 nucleotides: TGTGCCAGCAGTTACTCCAGGGAAAGCAAAAACATTCAGTACTTC.

This clonotype has just a few counts. This chain uses TRBV12-3 or TRBV12-4 with TRBJ1-1; D is ambiguous. Between the trimmed V and J ends, which lost 7 bases and 1 base, there was a span of 19 bases. The CDR3 is 16 residues long. In nucleotides, the CDR3 is TGTGCCAGCACCCATGTGAGAAGAAGGAAGAACACTGAAGCTTTCTTT. Protein sequence: CASTHVRRRKNTEAFF.

This clonotype occurred many times. This chain joins TRBV6-5 and TRBJ1-2; a possible D gene is TRBD1 (5 bases). The CDR3 runs to 13 residues. The germline gives CDR1 MNHEY, CDR2 SVGAGI. V shed 7 bases and J shed 2 bases, with 11 bases lying between them. This chain's CDR3 is CASTRGGNYGYTF. CDR3 in DNA: TGTGCCAGCACGCGGGGGGGAAACTATGGCTACACCTTC.

The chain combines TRBV28 with TRBJ1-5; TRBD1 aligns across 12 bases. CDR1 is MDHEN, CDR2 SYDVKM, per germline. The CDR3 has 16 residues. The trim removed 5 bases at V and 2 bases at J, leaving 4 bases unmatched. In DNA form, the CDR3 reads TGTGCCAGCAGTACGGGACAGGGGGCAGGCAATCAGCCCCAGCATTTT. Its protein is CASSTGQGAGNQPQHF.

The J gene is TRBJ1-1, the V gene TRBV6-1; no clear D. This CDR3 is built from 13 residues. Between the trimmed V and J ends, which lost 3 bases and 4 bases, there was a span of 9 bases. The germline CDR1 and CDR2 sequences are MNHNS and SASEGT. CDR3 in amino acids: CASSDIGSTEAFF. The CDR3 DNA reads as TGTGCCAGCAGTGATATAGGGAGCACTGAAGCTTTCTTT.

In its sample, this clonotype was seen many times. The genes are TRBV5-1 and TRBJ2-7, with TRBD2 matching 8 bases. Germline values: CDR1 SGHRS, CDR2 YFSETQ. The trim removed 5 bases at V and 5 bases at J, leaving 6 bases unmatched. The CDR3 is made up of 13 amino acids. CDR3: CASSSGTFDEQYF. CDR3 in DNA: TGCGCCAGCAGTAGCGGGACGTTTGACGAGCAGTACTTC.

Many counts were recorded for this clonotype. The genes are TRBV7-2 and TRBJ1-6; 9 positions agree with TRBD1. The CDR3 extends over 16 amino acids. With 5 bases clipped from V and 9 bases from J, the junction kept 11 bases outside the gene matches. Germline CDR1 and CDR2: SGHTA and FQGNSA. CDR3 in amino acids: CASSTRPGQGGSPLHF. For the CDR3, the DNA is TGTGCCAGCAGCACCAGACCGGGACAGGGAGGTTCACCCCTCCACTTT.

The J gene is TRBJ2-7, the V gene TRBV20-1, with D possibly TRBD2 on 6 matching bases. The CDR3 extends over 16 amino acids. Germline-derived CDR1 and CDR2 are DFQATT and SNEGSKA (reference sequence). Trimming stripped 6 bases from V and 1 base from J, with 22 bases between. CDR3 region: CSAARLGTAGSYEQYF. The CDR3 region has the DNA TGCAGTGCGGCACGCCTAGGTACCGCGGGGTCCTACGAGCAGTACTTC.

The chain recombines TRBV6-1 with TRBJ1-1, with D possibly TRBD1 on 6 matching bases. Germline CDR1 and CDR2: MNHNS and SASEGT. Trimming took 6 bases from V and 4 from J, leaving 15 bases between them. CDR3 length: 14 residues. In DNA, the CDR3 is TGTGCCAGCAGCCGCATTACAGGGATCACTGAAGCTTTCTTT. Residues: CASSRITGITEAFF.

In its sample, this clonotype was seen many times. This rearrangement joins TRBV3-1 to TRBJ2-5, with D perhaps matching TRBD2 (5 bases). The CDR3 spans 15 residues. Germline CDR1 and CDR2: LGHDT and YNNKEL (reference sequence). The V end was cut by 0 bases, the J end by 1 base, with 9 bases between. For the CDR3, the DNA is TGTGCCAGCAGCCAAGACGGTAGCGTCCAAGAGACCCAGTACTTC. Encoded protein: CASSQDGSVQETQYF.